Reported below is one T cell receptor (beta chain). Antigen specificity is unknown. This sample is drawn from a study of shared clonotypes between healthy human individuals. Study findings and constraints: Against clonotypes common to all four donors, non-shared ones had lower generation probabilities.

The CDR3 sequence is 15 residues long. Trimming removed 4 bases from V and 1 base from J, with 14 bases in between. Germline V gene sequence: CDR1 SEHNR, CDR2 FQNEAQ (reference sequence). This table comes from immunoSEQ multiplex PCR, and its TCRdb copy is limited to in-frame clones, with some not included. This sample has more than 2,000,000 clones, with 93% found just once. The rearrangement joins TRBV7-9 to TRBJ2-7, with D unresolved. This clonotype was sampled from a man aged 18 to 29 in good health. Some clones in this sample may be carry-over from other donors' samples. Sequencing input: naive CD4+ T cells from PBMCs. The sample's subset: CD45RA+ positively selected. For the CDR3, the DNA is TGTGCCAGCAGCTCCGCCTTTCGGCCGTCCTACGAGCAGTACTTC. It translates to CASSSAFRPSYEQYF.